These 19 T cell receptor beta chains share one sample of origin, sequenced in a study of OX40 agonist ivuxolimab in advanced cancers. Some clones are missing from TCRdb's copy, which holds only in-frame ones; the method was immunoSEQ multiplex PCR. The sample has about 82,000 clones, almost 90% seen once. The material was CD4+ or CD8+ T cells sorted from blood, obtained in a trial of the OX40 agonist ivuxolimab. These receptors all stem from an adult with an advanced solid tumor such as melanoma, head and neck, liver or kidney cancer.

The V gene is TRBV6-6, the J gene TRBJ2-5; D remains unclear. Germline values: CDR1 MNHNY, CDR2 SVGAGI (reference sequence). Trimming took 0 bases from V and 2 from J, leaving 7 bases between them. The CDR3 runs to 14 residues. The CDR3 spells CASSYSPDQETQYF. CDR3 coding DNA: TGTGCCAGCAGTTACTCACCCGATCAAGAGACCCAGTACTTC.

The chain uses TRBV19 and TRBJ2-5, with D possibly being TRBD1 or TRBD2 (6 bases each). Germline lookup yields CDR1 LNHDA and CDR2 SQIVND (reference sequence). The CDR3 runs to 15 residues. V was trimmed by 3 bases and J by 0 bases, leaving 11 bases between them. CDR3 amino acids: CASSMRGDYQETQYF. For the CDR3, the DNA is TGTGCCAGTAGTATGAGGGGGGACTACCAAGAGACCCAGTACTTC. Full variable domain (outside the CDR3, taken from reference TRBV19 and TRBJ2-5): DGGITQSPKYLFRKEGQNVTLSCEQNLNHDAMYWYRQDPGQGLRLIYYSQIVNDFQKGDIAEGYSVSREKKESFPLTVTSAQKNPTAFYLCASSMRGDYQETQYFGPGTRLLVL.

The chain links TRBV27 to TRBJ2-3; D is perhaps TRBD2 (6 bases). V dropped 7 bases and J dropped 2 bases, with 10 bases sitting between them. The CDR3 spans 13 residues. Germline loops: CDR1 MNHEY, CDR2 SMNVEV (reference sequence). In DNA form, the CDR3 reads TGTGCCAGCATCGCGGGAAACACAGATACGCAGTATTTT. Translated: CASIAGNTDTQYF.

About this clone itself: The same CDR3 is also encoded by other DNA sequences in this sample. This chain uses TRBV30 with TRBJ1-2; no clear D gene. V lost 0 bases and J lost 2, with 10 bases in between. Germline V CDR1 and CDR2: GTSNPN, SVGIG (reference sequence). The CDR3 spans 14 residues. CDR3 residues: CAWSVLGRNYGYTF. The CDR3 coding sequence is TGTGCCTGGAGTGTACTAGGGAGAAACTATGGCTACACCTTC.

This chain links TRBV11-3 with TRBJ2-1; maybe TRBD2 (6 bases). This CDR3 spans 17 amino acids. The germline V gene has CDR1 SGHNT and CDR2 YENEEA. The V end was cut by 2 bases, the J end by 6 bases, with 20 bases between. The CDR3 nucleotides read TGTGCCAGCAGCTTATCCAGTGTAGCGGCGGCAGGCAATGAGCAGTTCTTC. Its protein product is CASSLSSVAAAGNEQFF.

This clone was seen a few times. The chain links TRBV2 to TRBJ2-2; no definite D call. CDR3 size: 15 residues. Looked up from germline, CDR1 is SNHLY and CDR2 is FYNNEI. Deletions cut 2 bases from V and 2 bases from J, with 9 bases between. The CDR3 coding sequence is TGTGCCAGCAGTGAATTGAATGTCAACACCGGGGAGCTGTTTTTT. It translates to CASSELNVNTGELFF.

The chain couples TRBV7-3 to TRBJ2-3; TRBD2 matches at 8 bases. V lost 7 bases to trimming and J lost 5 bases; unmatched junction nucleotides: 8. The CDR3 has 14 residues. Germline values: CDR1 SGHTA, CDR2 FQGTGA. CDR3 in amino acids: CASTTGGFRDTQYF. DNA of the CDR3: TGTGCCAGCACCACGGGGGGGTTTAGAGATACGCAGTATTTT. Full variable domain (rest looked up from reference TRBV7-3 and TRBJ2-3): GAGVSQTPSNKVTEKGKYVELRCDPISGHTALYWYRQSLGQGPEFLIYFQGTGAADDSGLPNDRFFAVRPEGSVSTLKIQRTERGDSAVYLCASTTGGFRDTQYFGPGTRLTVL.

CDR3 nucleotide sequence: TGTGCCAGCAGCGCATCCCGAGGGTCCTACAATGAGCAGTTCTTC. Residues: CASSASRGSYNEQFF. This sequence joins TRBV9 and TRBJ2-1, with a tentative D call TRBD2 (5 bases). The CDR3 runs to 15 residues. Germline V lookup: CDR1 SGDLS, CDR2 YYNGEE. The V end lost 3 bases, the J end lost 1 base, and 11 bases lay between the germline ends.

J is TRBJ2-7 and V is TRBV6-1, with 11 bases that match TRBD2. Germline V lookup: CDR1 MNHNS, CDR2 SASEGT. The ends lost 6 bases at V and 2 bases at J; junction bases unmatched: 3. CDR3 length: 14 amino acids. DNA of the CDR3: TGTGCCAGCAGCGGGACTAGCGGTACCTACGAGCAGTACTTC. Translating gives CASSGTSGTYEQYF.

The CDR3 DNA is TGTGCCAGCAGCTTAGCCAGTACAGGGTCAGGGACTGAAGCTTTCTTT. Protein product: CASSLASTGSGTEAFF. The chain carries TRBV7-9 and TRBJ1-1; perhaps TRBD1 as D (6 bases). This CDR3 has 16 amino acids. V shed 0 bases and J shed 5 bases, with 16 bases lying between them. Per the germline V gene, CDR1 is SEHNR and CDR2 is FQNEAQ (reference sequence).

The chain combines TRBV5-1 with TRBJ1-1; D unresolved. The CDR3 runs to 12 residues. V dropped 7 bases and J dropped 5 bases, with 12 bases sitting between them. The germline V gene encodes CDR1 SGHRS and CDR2 YFSETQ. The CDR3, as DNA: TGCGCCAGCTCGAGGGCCGGGACTGAAGCTTTCTTT. Translation gives CASSRAGTEAFF.

This sequence joins TRBV14 and TRBJ2-2, with 9 bases aligning to TRBD1. There are 16 residues in the CDR3. Trimming at V came to 4 bases and at J to 5 bases, leaving 8 bases not matched to a gene. CDR1 and CDR2 from the germline V gene are SGHDN and FVKESK. The CDR3 here is CASSRYLGTGTGELFF. CDR3 sequence (DNA): TGTGCCAGCAGCCGATACCTCGGGACAGGGACCGGGGAGCTGTTTTTT.

J is TRBJ2-5 and V is TRBV7-2, with D maybe TRBD2 (6 bases). Germline V gene lookup returns CDR1 SGHTA and CDR2 FQGNSA. V was clipped by 1 base and J by 5 bases, with 14 bases between them. CDR3 length: 15 amino acids. CDR3 loop: CASSLVFVGGETQYF. CDR3 DNA: TGTGCCAGCAGCTTAGTGTTTGTAGGAGGGGAGACCCAGTACTTC.

V is TRBV9 and J is TRBJ2-1, with TRBD2 identical over 7 bases. CDR1 is SGDLS, CDR2 YYNGEE, per germline. V dropped 0 bases and J dropped 4; count of bases not matched to a gene: 4. CDR3 length equals 15 residues. The CDR3 bases are TGTGCCAGCAGCGTAGTGGTCGGGGGGTACAATGAGCAGTTCTTC. Its protein product is CASSVVVGGYNEQFF.

CDR3 sequence (DNA): TGTGCCAGCAGCATGGGGGTTAGCTACACCTTC. It specifies CASSMGVSYTF. The J gene is TRBJ1-2, the V gene TRBV9; tentative D call: TRBD1 (5 bases). V lost 4 bases and J 9 bases, leaving 10 bases between the germline ends. CDR1 SGDLS and CDR2 YYNGEE come from the germline V gene. This CDR3 region has 11 residues.

The chain combines TRBV19 with TRBJ2-1; 10 nucleotides match TRBD2. The germline V gene encodes CDR1 LNHDA and CDR2 SQIVND (reference sequence). V trimming: 2 bases; J trimming: 8 bases; junction bases outside the gene matches: 3. The CDR3 has 14 amino acids. The CDR3 sequence is CASSITSGVYEQFF. CDR3 bases: TGTGCCAGTAGTATAACTAGCGGGGTCTATGAGCAGTTCTTC.

The chain employs TRBV9 and TRBJ2-4, with a tentative D call TRBD2 (6 bases). Germline V lookup: CDR1 SGDLS, CDR2 YYNGEE. V lost 0 bases and J lost 8, with 9 bases in between. The CDR3 contains 13 residues. The CDR3 loop reads CASSVVGGDIQYF. CDR3 nucleotide sequence: TGTGCCAGCAGCGTAGTTGGAGGGGACATTCAGTACTTC.

The chain is built from TRBV6-6 and TRBJ2-2; D not resolved. From germline, CDR1 is MNHNY and CDR2 SVGAGI (reference sequence). This CDR3 is built from 14 residues. The V end was cut by 6 bases, the J end by 0 bases, with 8 bases between. CDR3 bases: TGTGCCAGCAGCAGTCCAACGAACACCGGGGAGCTGTTTTTT. This codes for CASSSPTNTGELFF.

Comment on this clone: A read error may produce the germline difference seen at one junction end. The CDR3 bases are TGTGCTAGCAGCTTAAATCTGGGCCAAGAGACCCAGTACTTC. Encoded protein: CASSLNLGQETQYF. The rearrangement links TRBV7-7 to TRBJ2-5; unclear D gene. The CDR3 has 14 amino acids. CDR1 is SSHAT, CDR2 FNYEAQ, per germline (reference sequence). Complete variable domain (other parts from reference TRBV7-7 and TRBJ2-5): GAGVSQSPRYKVTKRGQDVTLRCDPISSHATLYWYQQALGQGPEFLTYFNYEAQPDKSGLPSDRFSAERPEGSISTLTIQRTEQRDSAMYRCASSLNLGQETQYFGPGTRLLVL.